Below, 4 T cell receptor beta chains from the same sample are listed, as sequenced in a study of shared clonotypes between healthy human individuals. TCRdb's table, derived via immunoSEQ multiplex PCR, lists solely in-frame clones and lacks some. The sample carries under 600,000 clones, over 60% recorded once. Sequenced sample: PBMCs. These receptors were obtained from a woman aged 40 to 50 in good health. Some clones in this sample may be carry-over from other donors' samples.

The V and J genes are TRBV19 and TRBJ2-5, with 7 nucleotides matching TRBD2. Germline CDR1 LNHDA, CDR2 SQIVND (reference sequence). Losses at the gene ends were 5 bases for V and 5 bases for J; bases not matched to a gene: 2. The CDR3 covers 12 residues. CDR3 sequence reads: CASSAGVETQYF. The CDR3 nucleotides read TGTGCCAGTAGTGCGGGAGTTGAGACCCAGTACTTC. The variable domain in full, completed from reference TRBV19 and TRBJ2-5, reads DGGITQSPKYLFRKEGQNVTLSCEQNLNHDAMYWYRQDPGQGLRLIYYSQIVNDFQKGDIAEGYSVSREKKESFPLTVTSAQKNPTAFYLCASSAGVETQYFGPGTRLLVL.

This clone was counted a few times. The J gene is TRBJ2-7, the V gene TRBV5-8; no clear D. CDR1 and CDR2 from the germline V gene are SGHTS and YDEGEE. V lost 3 bases and J 4 bases, leaving 17 bases between the germline ends. The CDR3 sequence is 15 residues long. CDR3 DNA sequence: TGTGCCAGCAGCTCGGTCCAGGTCGGTATGTACGAGCAGTACTTC. Translated, it gives CASSSVQVGMYEQYF.

The J gene is TRBJ1-2, the V gene TRBV6-1, with 8 bases fitting TRBD1. The CDR3 runs to 14 residues. V lost 4 bases and J lost 3; bases outside the gene matches: 4. Looked up from germline, CDR1 is MNHNS and CDR2 is SASEGT. Written as DNA, the CDR3 is TGTGCCAGCAGTGTCGACAGGGGTTACTATGGCTACACCTTC. Translated: CASSVDRGYYGYTF.

The V gene is TRBV6-6, the J gene TRBJ2-5, with no clear D. The length of the CDR3 is 15 residues. V was pared by 3 bases and J by 0 bases, with 11 bases between. Germline V CDR1 and CDR2: MNHNY, SVGAGI (reference sequence). In nucleotides, the CDR3 is TGTGCCAGCAGTTATGGGTTTGTAAACCAAGAGACCCAGTACTTC. Protein sequence: CASSYGFVNQETQYF.